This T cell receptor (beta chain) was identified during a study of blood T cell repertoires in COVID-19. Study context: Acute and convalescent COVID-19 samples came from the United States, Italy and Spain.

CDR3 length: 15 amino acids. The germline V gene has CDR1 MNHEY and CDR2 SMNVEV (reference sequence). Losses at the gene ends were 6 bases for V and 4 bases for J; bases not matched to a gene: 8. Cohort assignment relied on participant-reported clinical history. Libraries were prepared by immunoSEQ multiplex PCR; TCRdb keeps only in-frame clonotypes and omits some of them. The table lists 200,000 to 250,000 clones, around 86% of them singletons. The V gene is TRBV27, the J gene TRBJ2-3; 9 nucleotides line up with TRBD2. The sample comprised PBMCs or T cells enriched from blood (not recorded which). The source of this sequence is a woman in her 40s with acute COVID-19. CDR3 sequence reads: CASRWGGRAPDTQYF. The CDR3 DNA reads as TGTGCCAGCAGATGGGGCGGGAGGGCCCCAGATACGCAGTATTTT.